These 19 T cell receptor beta chains were sequenced from one sample in a study of shared clonotypes between healthy human individuals. CD45RO-negative CD8 cells positively selected for CCR7 made up the naive population, which excluded terminally differentiated effector memory CD45RA+ cells. Profiled with immunoSEQ multiplex PCR; TCRdb holds only in-frame clones, not every one. Found here are more than 2 million clones, just over 90% of them singletons; the top ten hold 1.5% to 2%. Sequenced sample: naive CD8+ T cells from PBMCs. The receptors originated from a man younger than 35 in good health. Some clones in this sample may be carry-over from other donors' samples.

About this clone itself: One end of the junction fails to match germline, which may point to a read error. The J gene is TRBJ2-7, the V gene TRBV23-1; 8 positions agree with TRBD2. TRBV23-1 counts as an open reading frame of uncertain function. The CDR3 runs to 16 residues. This CDR3 is CASSQEAPWRVGLDPF. The DNA for the CDR3 is TGCGCCAGCAGTCAGGAGGCTCCATGGAGGGTGGGACTAGATCCTTTC.

The chain combines TRBV7-9 with TRBJ1-3, with D maybe TRBD1 (5 bases). CDR1 and CDR2 (germline): SEHNR, FQNEAQ (reference sequence). The CDR3 covers 15 residues. Trimming cost V 5 bases and J 3 bases, with 14 bases left between them. The CDR3 DNA sequence: TGTGCCAGCAGCCCGCCAGGGCGGATTGGAAACACCATATATTTT. As protein: CASSPPGRIGNTIYF.

V and J are TRBV30 and TRBJ1-3; a weak D match, TRBD1 (6 bases). The length of the CDR3 is 16 residues. Germline lookup yields CDR1 GTSNPN and CDR2 SVGIG (reference sequence). Trimming removed 4 bases at V and 0 bases at J, with 16 bases between. Written as DNA, the CDR3 is TGTGCCTGGAAACAGGGAACTGATACCTCTGGAAACACCATATATTTT. Translating gives CAWKQGTDTSGNTIYF.

V and J are TRBV9 and TRBJ2-5; 9 positions match TRBD2. Germline trimming cut 0 bases from V and 5 bases from J; bases unmatched to any gene: 8. Germline CDR1 is SGDLS and CDR2 is YYNGEE. The CDR3 is 16 residues long. DNA for the CDR3: TGTGCCAGCAGCGTAGATTGGCGGGAGGGCCAGGAGACCCAGTACTTC. Its protein product is CASSVDWREGQETQYF.

The V call is TRBV2, the J call TRBJ2-5; D could derive from TRBD1 or TRBD2 (6 bases each). V was trimmed by 6 bases and J by 1 base, leaving 12 bases between them. The CDR3 contains 14 residues. Looked up from germline, CDR1 is SNHLY and CDR2 is FYNNEI. The CDR3 loop reads CASRGGTRQETQYF. The DNA for the CDR3 is TGTGCCAGCAGGGGCGGGACACGCCAAGAGACCCAGTACTTC.

The V and J genes are TRBV27 and TRBJ2-7; 10 bases are shared with TRBD2. This CDR3 region has 16 residues. Germline V CDR1 and CDR2: MNHEY, SMNVEV (reference sequence). The J segment lost 2 bases and the V segment lost 5 bases, leaving 9 bases of the junction unmatched. The CDR3 reads CASSPPGLAATYEQYF. The CDR3 DNA sequence: TGTGCCAGCAGTCCACCTGGACTAGCGGCTACCTACGAGCAGTACTTC.

This clone occurred once. The rearrangement uses TRBV19 and TRBJ2-1, with a weak D call TRBD2 (6 bases). With 5 bases removed from V and 5 bases from J, the gap between germline ends came to 13 bases. Germline V gene sequence: CDR1 LNHDA, CDR2 SQIVND (reference sequence). This CDR3 spans 14 amino acids. The CDR3 nucleotides are TGTGCCAGTAGTGTACGAGGAGGGGACAATGAGCAGTTCTTC. Translated: CASSVRGGDNEQFF.

The chain joins TRBV4-1 to TRBJ1-1; perhaps TRBD1 as D (6 bases). The V end lost 4 bases, the J end lost 6 bases, and 12 bases lay between the germline ends. This CDR3 region has 13 residues. Germline loops: CDR1 MGHRA, CDR2 YSYEKL. The CDR3 reads CASSPAGGPEAFF. CDR3 coding DNA: TGCGCCAGCAGCCCCGCCGGGGGCCCTGAAGCTTTCTTT.

The genes are TRBV29-1 and TRBJ2-6; 7 bases align to TRBD1. This CDR3 has 16 amino acids. V lost 4 bases, J lost 2 bases, and 8 bases stayed unmatched. Germline CDR1 reads SQVTM; CDR2 reads ANQGSEA. The chain's CDR3 is CSVATPDRAGANVLTF. CDR3 in DNA: TGCAGCGTTGCGACCCCCGACAGGGCTGGGGCCAACGTCCTGACTTTC.

The J gene is TRBJ1-2, the V gene TRBV18; D may be TRBD1 (5 bases). The germline gives CDR1 KGHSH, CDR2 LQKENI. CDR3 size: 14 residues. The V end was cut by 0 bases, the J end by 4 bases, with 9 bases between. This CDR3 is CASSPPAGGYGYTF. CDR3 coding DNA: TGTGCCAGCTCACCACCGGCCGGGGGCTATGGCTACACCTTC.

This chain uses TRBV29-1 with TRBJ2-2; TRBD2 matches 7 bases. The CDR3 contains 13 residues. The V segment lost 3 bases and the J segment 7 bases; nucleotides outside the gene matches: 5. Germline V gene data show CDR1 as SQVTM and CDR2 as ANQGSEA. For the CDR3, the DNA is TGCAGCGTTGAGGCGGGGGTCGGCGGGGAGCTGTTTTTT. Translating gives CSVEAGVGGELFF.

This clone was found a few times. This chain joins TRBV2 and TRBJ1-5, with D hard to call. Germline CDR1 is SNHLY and CDR2 is FYNNEI. Trimming pared 6 bases from V and 1 base from J, leaving 13 bases between. This CDR3 has 15 residues. The CDR3 nucleotides read TGTGCCAGCAGGGGAGGAGGTCTGAGCAATCAGCCCCAGCATTTT. It codes for CASRGGGLSNQPQHF. The full variable domain, its missing parts supplied by reference TRBV2 and TRBJ1-5, is EPEVTQTPSHQVTQMGQEVILRCVPISNHLYFYWYRQILGQKVEFLVSFYNNEISEKSEIFDDQFSVERPDGSNFTLKIRSTKLEDSAMYFCASRGGGLSNQPQHFGDGTRLSIL.

J is TRBJ1-1 and V is TRBV18; D remains ambiguous. CDR3 length: 15 residues. Germline V lookup: CDR1 KGHSH, CDR2 LQKENI. Between the trimmed V and J ends, which lost 2 bases and 1 base, there was a span of 11 bases. The chain's CDR3 is CASSPGLSQNTEAFF. The CDR3 DNA is TGTGCCAGCTCACCAGGACTTAGTCAGAACACTGAAGCTTTCTTT.

This sequence joins TRBV7-3 and TRBJ2-5; D is undetermined. The V gene's germline CDR1 is SGHTA and CDR2 FQGTGA. The CDR3 totals 15 residues. V dropped 5 bases and J dropped 0 bases, with 13 bases sitting between them. CDR3 sequence: CASSKRALNQETQYF. In DNA, the CDR3 is TGTGCCAGCAGCAAACGGGCTCTAAACCAAGAGACCCAGTACTTC.

The count of this clone is one. Just one base apart from a much larger clone, this may be a read error. The chain employs TRBV5-8 and TRBJ1-1, with TRBD1 as a possible D gene (5 bases). The CDR3 sequence is 13 residues long. Trimming cost V 2 bases and J 1 base, with 6 bases left between them. CDR1 SGHTS and CDR2 YDEGEE come from the germline V gene. DNA for the CDR3: TGTGCCAGCAGCTTCGGGGGGAACACTGAAGCTTTCTTT. It translates to CASSFGGNTEAFF.

The chain has TRBV7-9 and TRBJ1-5; 10 nucleotides agree with TRBD1. This CDR3 has 15 residues. Germline CDR1 and CDR2: SEHNR and FQNEAQ (reference sequence). V lost 5 bases and J lost 2; bases outside the gene matches: 3. The CDR3 loop reads CASSPTGGGNQPQHF. The DNA of the CDR3 is TGTGCCAGCAGCCCGACAGGGGGCGGCAATCAGCCCCAGCATTTT.

This chain links TRBV7-8 with TRBJ2-7, with TRBD2 as a possible D gene (6 bases). Germline V CDR1 and CDR2: SGHVS, FQNEAQ. The CDR3 length is 15 residues. The V gene lost 3 bases and the J gene lost 0 bases, with 12 bases spanning the gap. In DNA form, the CDR3 reads TGTGCCAGCAGCTTCGGGAAACTAGCCTCCTACGAGCAGTACTTC. Protein product: CASSFGKLASYEQYF. Together with reference TRBV7-8 and TRBJ2-7, the CDR3 gives the full variable domain: GAGVSQSPRYKVAKRGQDVALRCDPISGHVSLFWYQQALGQGPEFLTYFQNEAQLDKSGLPSDRFFAERPEGSVSTLKIQRTQQEDSAVYLCASSFGKLASYEQYFGPGTRLTVT.

The rearrangement joins TRBV9 to TRBJ2-1; 13 bases fit TRBD2. Trimming cost V 4 bases and J 7 bases; bases outside gene matches: 8. CDR1 SGDLS and CDR2 YYNGEE come from the germline V gene. CDR3 length: 16 amino acids. Written as DNA, the CDR3 is TGTGCCAGCAGCCCCAACCCGGGACTAGCGGGAAATGAGCAGTTCTTC. Its protein product is CASSPNPGLAGNEQFF.

The chain combines TRBV4-1 with TRBJ2-7, with TRBD1 matching 8 bases. Germline V gives CDR1 MGHRA, CDR2 YSYEKL. This CDR3 comprises 15 residues. V was pared by 5 bases and J by 0 bases, with 6 bases of the junction left unmatched. The CDR3: CASSSDRGGSYEQYF. The CDR3 DNA is TGCGCCAGCAGCTCCGACAGGGGCGGCTCCTACGAGCAGTACTTC.